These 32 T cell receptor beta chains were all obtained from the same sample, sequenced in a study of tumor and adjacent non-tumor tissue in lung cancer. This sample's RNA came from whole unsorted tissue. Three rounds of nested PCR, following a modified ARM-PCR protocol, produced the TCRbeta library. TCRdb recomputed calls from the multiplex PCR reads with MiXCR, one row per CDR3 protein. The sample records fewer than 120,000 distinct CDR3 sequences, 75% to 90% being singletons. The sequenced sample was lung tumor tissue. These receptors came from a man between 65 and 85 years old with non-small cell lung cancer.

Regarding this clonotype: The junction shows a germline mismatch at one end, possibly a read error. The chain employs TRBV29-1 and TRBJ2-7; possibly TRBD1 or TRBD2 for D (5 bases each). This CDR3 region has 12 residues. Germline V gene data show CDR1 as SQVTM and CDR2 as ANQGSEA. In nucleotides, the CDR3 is TGCAGCGCCTGGGGGACGAACCCCGAGAAGTGTTTC. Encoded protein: CSAWGTNPEKCF.

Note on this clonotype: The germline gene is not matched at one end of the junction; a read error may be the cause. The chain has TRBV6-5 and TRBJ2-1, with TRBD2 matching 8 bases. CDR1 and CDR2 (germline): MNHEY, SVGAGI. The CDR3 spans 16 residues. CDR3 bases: TGTGTCAGCAGTTACGACGGGACTAGGGGATACAATGAGCAGTTCTTT. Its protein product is CVSSYDGTRGYNEQFF.

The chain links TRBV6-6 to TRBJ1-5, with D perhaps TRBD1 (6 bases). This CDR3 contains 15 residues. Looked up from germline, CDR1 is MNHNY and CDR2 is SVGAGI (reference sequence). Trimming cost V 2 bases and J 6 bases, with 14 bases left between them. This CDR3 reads CASSYQGQGSQPQHF. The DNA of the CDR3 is TGTGCCAGCAGTTACCAGGGGCAGGGAAGTCAGCCCCAGCATTTT.

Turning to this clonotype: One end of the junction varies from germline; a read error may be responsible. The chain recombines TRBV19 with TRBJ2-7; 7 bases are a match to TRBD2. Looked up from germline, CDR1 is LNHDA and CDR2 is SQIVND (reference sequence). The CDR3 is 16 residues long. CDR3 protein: CASRKLARGPGYGQYF. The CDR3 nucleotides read TGTGCCAGTCGGAAACTAGCGAGAGGGCCCGGGTACGGGCAGTACTTC. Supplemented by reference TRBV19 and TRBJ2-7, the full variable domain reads DGGITQSPKYLFRKEGQNVTLSCEQNLNHDAMYWYRQDPGQGLRLIYYSQIVNDFQKGDIAEGYSVSREKKESFPLTVTSAQKNPTAFYLCASRKLARGPGYGQYFGPGTRLTVT.

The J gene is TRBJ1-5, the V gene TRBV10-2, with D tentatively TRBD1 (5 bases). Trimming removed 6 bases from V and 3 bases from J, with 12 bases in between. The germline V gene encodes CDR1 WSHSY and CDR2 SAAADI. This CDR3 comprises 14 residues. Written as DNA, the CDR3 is TGCGCCAGCAGCGGAATAGGGGCCAATCAGCCCCAGCATTTT. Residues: CASSGIGANQPQHF.

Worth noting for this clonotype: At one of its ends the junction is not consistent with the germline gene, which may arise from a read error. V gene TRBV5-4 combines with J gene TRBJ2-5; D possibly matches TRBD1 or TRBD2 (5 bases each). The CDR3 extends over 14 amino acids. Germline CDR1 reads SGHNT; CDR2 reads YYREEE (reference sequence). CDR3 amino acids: CASSLSGTVGTQYF. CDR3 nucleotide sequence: TGTGCCAGCAGCCTAAGTGGCACTGTTGGGACCCAGTATTTC.

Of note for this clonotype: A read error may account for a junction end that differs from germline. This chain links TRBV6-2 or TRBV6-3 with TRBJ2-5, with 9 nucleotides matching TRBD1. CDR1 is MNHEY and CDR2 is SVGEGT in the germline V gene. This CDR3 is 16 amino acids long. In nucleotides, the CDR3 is TGTGCCAGCAGCCCTCGTGGACAGGGGATTCGGGAGTCCCATTACTTC. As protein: CASSPRGQGIRESHYF.

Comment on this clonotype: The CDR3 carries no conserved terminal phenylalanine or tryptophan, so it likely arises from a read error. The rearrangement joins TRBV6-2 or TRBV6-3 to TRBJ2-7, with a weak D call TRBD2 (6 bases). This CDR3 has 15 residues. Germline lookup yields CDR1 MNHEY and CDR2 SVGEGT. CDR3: CSRSSVAESSYEQYL. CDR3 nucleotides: TGTTCCAGAAGTTCCGTAGCGGAGAGCTCCTACGAGCAGTACCTC.

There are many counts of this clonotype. The CDR3, as DNA: TGTGCCAGCAGTCGAAGACCTACAACCACCAGGGCGTCAACCTATGGCTACACCTTC. Protein: CASSRRPTTTRASTYGYTF. V usage is TRBV28 and J usage is TRBJ1-2; D possibly corresponds to TRBD1 (5 bases). There are 19 residues in the CDR3. Trimming shortened V by 5 bases and J by 4 bases, and 29 bases separated the two germline ends. Germline V gives CDR1 MDHEN, CDR2 SYDVKM.

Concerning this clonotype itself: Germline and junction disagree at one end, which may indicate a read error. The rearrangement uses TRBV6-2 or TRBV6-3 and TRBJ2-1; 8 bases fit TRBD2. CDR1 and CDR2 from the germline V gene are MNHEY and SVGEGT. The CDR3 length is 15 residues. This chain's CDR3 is CASSPGLGRTNEQFF. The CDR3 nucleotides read TGTGCCAGCAGTCCGGGACTAGGCAGAACCAATGAGCAATTCTTC.

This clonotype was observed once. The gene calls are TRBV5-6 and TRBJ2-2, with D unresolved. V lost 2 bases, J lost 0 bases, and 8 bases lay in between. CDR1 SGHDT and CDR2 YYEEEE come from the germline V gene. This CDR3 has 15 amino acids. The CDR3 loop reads CASSFRKTNTGELFF. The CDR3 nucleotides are TGTGCCAGCAGCTTTAGGAAGACGAACACCGGGGAGCTGTTTTTT.

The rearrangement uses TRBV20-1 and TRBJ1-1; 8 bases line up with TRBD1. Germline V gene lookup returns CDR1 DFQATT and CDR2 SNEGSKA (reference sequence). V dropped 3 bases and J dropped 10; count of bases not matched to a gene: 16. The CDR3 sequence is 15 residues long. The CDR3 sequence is CSASSDGGRGRLAFF. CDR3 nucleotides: TGCAGTGCTAGTTCCGACGGGGGCAGGGGGCGCCTAGCTTTCTTT.

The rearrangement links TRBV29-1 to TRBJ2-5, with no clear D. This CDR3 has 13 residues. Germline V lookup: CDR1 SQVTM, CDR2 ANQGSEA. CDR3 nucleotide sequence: TGCAACGTGGCCAATAGGTTCCGAGAGACCCAGTACTTC. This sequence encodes CNVANRFRETQYF.

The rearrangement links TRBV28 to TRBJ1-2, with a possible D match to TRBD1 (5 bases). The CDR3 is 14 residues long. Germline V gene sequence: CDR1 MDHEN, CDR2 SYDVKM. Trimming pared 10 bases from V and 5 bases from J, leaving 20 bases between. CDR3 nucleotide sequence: TGTGCCAACAAGAATCGAGGGGAGGCATATGGCTACACCTTC. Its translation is CANKNRGEAYGYTF.

In nucleotides, the CDR3 is TGTGCCAGCATCCGTAAAAACCCCTGGGCTAGCGGGAGGATCCAAGAGCAGTACTTC. Translated: CASIRKNPWASGRIQEQYF. This chain connects TRBV28 to TRBJ2-7, with 11 bases aligning to TRBD2. This CDR3 contains 19 residues. V shed 7 bases and J 7 bases; nucleotides not matched to a gene: 24. CDR1 is MDHEN, CDR2 SYDVKM, per germline.

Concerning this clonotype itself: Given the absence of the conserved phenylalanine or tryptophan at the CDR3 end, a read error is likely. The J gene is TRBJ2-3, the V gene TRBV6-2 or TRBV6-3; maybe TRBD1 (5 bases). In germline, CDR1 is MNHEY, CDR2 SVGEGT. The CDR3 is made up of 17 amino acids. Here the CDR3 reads CVSSYPMTVGHQDTQYS. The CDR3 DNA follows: TGTGTCAGCAGTTACCCGATGACAGTAGGTCACCAGGATACGCAGTATTCT.

This CDR3 reads CASSPERGLGKNEQFF. The DNA for the CDR3 is TGTGCCAGCAGTCCCGAGAGGGGGCTGGGTAAAAATGAGCAGTTCTTC. The chain links TRBV11-3 to TRBJ2-1, with 7 bases fitting TRBD1. Trimming took 6 bases from V and 7 from J; bases not matched to a gene: 15. CDR1 and CDR2 (germline): SGHNT, YENEEA. This CDR3 has 16 residues.

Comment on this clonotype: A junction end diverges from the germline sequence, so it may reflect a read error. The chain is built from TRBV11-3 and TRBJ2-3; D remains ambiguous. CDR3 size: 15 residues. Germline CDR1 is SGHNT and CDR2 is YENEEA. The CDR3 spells CASTRREVSTYTQYF. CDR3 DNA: TGTGCCAGCACCCGTCGAGAAGTAAGCACATATACTCAGTATTTT.

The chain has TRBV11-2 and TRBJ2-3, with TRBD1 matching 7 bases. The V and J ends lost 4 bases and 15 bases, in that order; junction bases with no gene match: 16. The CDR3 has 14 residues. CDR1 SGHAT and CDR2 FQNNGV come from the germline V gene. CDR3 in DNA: TGTGCCAGCAGCTCACAGGGGTTCTCAGATATGGAATATTTT. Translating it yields CASSSQGFSDMEYF.

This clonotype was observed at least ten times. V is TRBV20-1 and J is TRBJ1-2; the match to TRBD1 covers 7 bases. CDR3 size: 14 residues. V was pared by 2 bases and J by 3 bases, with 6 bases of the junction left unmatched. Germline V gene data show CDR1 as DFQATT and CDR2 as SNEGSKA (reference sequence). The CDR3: CSARTGAGYYGYTF. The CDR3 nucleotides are TGCAGTGCTAGAACAGGGGCTGGGTACTATGGCTACACCTTC.

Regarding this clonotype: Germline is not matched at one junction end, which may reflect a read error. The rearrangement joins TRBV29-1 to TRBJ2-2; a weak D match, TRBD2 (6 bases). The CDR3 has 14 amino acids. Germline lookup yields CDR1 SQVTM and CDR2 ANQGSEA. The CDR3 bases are TGCATCGTTGAAGCGAACGGGTTCACCGGGGGGCTGTTTTTT. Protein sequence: CIVEANGFTGGLFF.

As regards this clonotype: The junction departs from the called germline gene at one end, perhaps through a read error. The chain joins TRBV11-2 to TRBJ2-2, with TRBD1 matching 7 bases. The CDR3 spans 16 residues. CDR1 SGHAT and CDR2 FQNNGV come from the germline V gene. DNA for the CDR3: TGTGCCAGCACCTTAGTGAGCACAGGGGTTGCCGGGGAACTGTTTTTT. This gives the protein CASTLVSTGVAGELFF. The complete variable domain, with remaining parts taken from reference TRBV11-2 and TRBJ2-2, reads EAGVAQSPRYKIIEKRQSVAFWCNPISGHATLYWYQQILGQGPKLLIQFQNNGVVDDSQLPKDRFSAERLKGVDSTLKIQPAKLEDSAVYLCASTLVSTGVAGELFFGEGSRLTVL.

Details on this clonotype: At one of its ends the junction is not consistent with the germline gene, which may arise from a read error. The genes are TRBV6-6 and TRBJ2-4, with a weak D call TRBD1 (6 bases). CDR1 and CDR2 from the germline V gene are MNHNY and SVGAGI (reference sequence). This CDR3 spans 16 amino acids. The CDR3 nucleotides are TGTACCAGCAGTGACGAGCAGGGGTTCGTCAAAAACATTCAGTACTTC. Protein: CTSSDEQGFVKNIQYF.

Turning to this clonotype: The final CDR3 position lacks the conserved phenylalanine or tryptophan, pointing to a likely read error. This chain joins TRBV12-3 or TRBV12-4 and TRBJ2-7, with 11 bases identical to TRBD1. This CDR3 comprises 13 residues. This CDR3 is CNSSLGTGGEQYY. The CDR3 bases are TGTAACAGCAGTTTAGGGACAGGGGGCGAGCAGTACTAC.

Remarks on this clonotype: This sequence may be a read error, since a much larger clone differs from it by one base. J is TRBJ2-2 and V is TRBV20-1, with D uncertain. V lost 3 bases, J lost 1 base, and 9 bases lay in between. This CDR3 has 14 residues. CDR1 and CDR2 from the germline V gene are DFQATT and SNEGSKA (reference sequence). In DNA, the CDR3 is TGCAGTGCTAGCGCAGTGGAGAACACCGGGGAGCTGTTTTTT. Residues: CSASAVENTGELFF.

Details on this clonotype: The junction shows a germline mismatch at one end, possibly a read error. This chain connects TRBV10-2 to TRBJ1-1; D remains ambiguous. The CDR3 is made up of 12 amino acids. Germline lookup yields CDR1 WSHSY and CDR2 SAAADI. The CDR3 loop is CANSVEHTEALF. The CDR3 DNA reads TGCGCCAACAGTGTGGAGCACACTGAAGCTCTCTTT.

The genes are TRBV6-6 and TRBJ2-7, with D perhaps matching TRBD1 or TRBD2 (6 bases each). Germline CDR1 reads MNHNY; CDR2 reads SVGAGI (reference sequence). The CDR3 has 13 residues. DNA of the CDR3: TGTATCAGCAGTTACGCCAGGGGAGGCCAGCAGTACTTC. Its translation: CISSYARGGQQYF.

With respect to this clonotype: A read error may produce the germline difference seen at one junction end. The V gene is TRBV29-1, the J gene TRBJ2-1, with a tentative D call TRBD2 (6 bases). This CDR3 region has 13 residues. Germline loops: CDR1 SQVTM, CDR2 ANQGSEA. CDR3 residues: CSGGRSSYNEHFF. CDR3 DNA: TGCAGCGGAGGGAGGAGCTCCTACAATGAGCACTTCTTC.

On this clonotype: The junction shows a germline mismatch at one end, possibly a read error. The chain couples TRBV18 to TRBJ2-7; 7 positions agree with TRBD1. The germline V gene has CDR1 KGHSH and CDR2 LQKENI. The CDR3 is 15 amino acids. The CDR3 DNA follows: TGTGCCGGCTCTCAAGACAGGGCAAAGGTCTACGAGCAGTACTTC. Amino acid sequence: CAGSQDRAKVYEQYF.

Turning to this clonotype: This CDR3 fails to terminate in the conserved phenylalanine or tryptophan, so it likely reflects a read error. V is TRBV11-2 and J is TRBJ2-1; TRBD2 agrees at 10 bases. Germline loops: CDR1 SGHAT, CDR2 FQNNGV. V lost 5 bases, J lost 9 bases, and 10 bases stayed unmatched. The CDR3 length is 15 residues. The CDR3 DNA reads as TGTGCCAGCAGCCCCCAGCGGGAGGGACTGAGTGAGCAGTTCCTC. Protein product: CASSPQREGLSEQFL.

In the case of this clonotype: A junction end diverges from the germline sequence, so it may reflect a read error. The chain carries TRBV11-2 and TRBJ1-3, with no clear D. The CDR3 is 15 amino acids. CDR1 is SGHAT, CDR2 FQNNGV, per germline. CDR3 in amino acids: CVSSHTRTPGNIIYF. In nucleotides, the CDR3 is TGTGTCAGCAGCCACACCCGGACCCCTGGAAACATCATATATTTT.

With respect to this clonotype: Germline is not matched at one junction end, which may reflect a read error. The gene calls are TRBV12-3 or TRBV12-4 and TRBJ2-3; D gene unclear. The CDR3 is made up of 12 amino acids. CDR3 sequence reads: CASSITRDTHYF. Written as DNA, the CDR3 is TGCGCCAGCAGCATTACAAGGGATACGCACTATTTT.